This TCR beta chain derives from a study of blood T cell repertoires in COVID-19. At the level of the study: Samples taken during acute and convalescent COVID-19 were collected in the United States, Italy and Spain.

Generated by immunoSEQ multiplex PCR, the TCRdb table keeps only in-frame clones and is missing some. The table lists fewer than 350,000 clones, 70% to 90% of them singletons, with more than 2% in the top ten. The germline V gene encodes CDR1 SGHAT and CDR2 FQNNGV. This CDR3 spans 15 amino acids. Trimming took off 5 bases at V and 6 bases at J, with 17 bases between the two ends. The age range of participants was about 18 to 100 years, with residence in around 22 US areas. The receptor's source is a man aged 25-40 years who had recovered from COVID-19. Sequencing used PBMCs or T cells enriched from blood (not recorded which). The V and J genes are TRBV11-2 and TRBJ2-1, with D maybe TRBD2 (7 bases). CDR3 nucleotide sequence: TGTGCCAGCAGCCACCGGGGGGCCCTAACCAATGAGCAGTTCTTC. This sequence encodes CASSHRGALTNEQFF. The full variable domain, its missing parts supplied by reference TRBV11-2 and TRBJ2-1, is EAGVAQSPRYKIIEKRQSVAFWCNPISGHATLYWYQQILGQGPKLLIQFQNNGVVDDSQLPKDRFSAERLKGVDSTLKIQPAKLEDSAVYLCASSHRGALTNEQFFGPGTRLTVL.